Shown below are 22 T cell receptor beta chains from a single sample sequenced in a study of OX40 agonist ivuxolimab in advanced cancers. Only in-frame clones appear in the TCRdb table, and some are missing; sequencing was by immunoSEQ multiplex PCR. Of 60,000 or so clones in the sample, around 88% were seen once. Specimen: CD4+ or CD8+ T cells sorted from blood, collected in a trial of the OX40 agonist ivuxolimab. Receptor source: an adult with an advanced solid tumor such as melanoma, head and neck, liver or kidney cancer.

The chain has TRBV5-5 and TRBJ2-1, with D perhaps matching TRBD1 or TRBD2 (5 bases each). Germline values: CDR1 SGHKS, CDR2 YYEKEE (reference sequence). CDR3 length: 14 residues. V lost 4 bases and J lost 3, with 11 bases in between. CDR3 region: CASSLGGGYNEQFF. CDR3 bases: TGTGCCAGCAGCCTGGGTGGGGGCTACAATGAGCAGTTCTTC.

The CDR3 here is CASSDLRQGRNYGYTF. Here the CDR3 DNA reads TGTGCCAGCAGCGATCTACGACAGGGCAGAAACTATGGCTACACCTTC. The rearrangement joins TRBV5-4 to TRBJ1-2, with 7 positions matching TRBD1. J lost 2 bases, V lost 4 bases, and 11 bases had no gene match. This CDR3 has 16 residues. From germline, CDR1 is SGHNT and CDR2 YYREEE (reference sequence).

The rearrangement links TRBV4-1 to TRBJ2-5; TRBD2 might be the D (5 bases). The CDR3 sequence is 15 residues long. Germline V gene lookup returns CDR1 MGHRA and CDR2 YSYEKL. The V end lost 2 bases, the J end lost 3 bases, and 13 bases lay between the germline ends. CDR3 protein: CASSQQIRREETQYF. In DNA form, the CDR3 reads TGCGCCAGCAGCCAACAAATCAGGCGGGAAGAGACCCAGTACTTC.

The J gene is TRBJ2-5, the V gene TRBV9; no definite D call. In germline, CDR1 is SGDLS, CDR2 YYNGEE. This CDR3 region has 13 residues. Trimming took off 0 bases at V and 4 bases at J, with 7 bases between the two ends. The CDR3 spells CASSVGTAETQYF. CDR3 DNA sequence: TGTGCCAGCAGCGTAGGAACAGCAGAGACCCAGTACTTC. The variable domain in full, with the rest retrieved from reference TRBV9 and TRBJ2-5, is DSGVTQTPKHLITATGQRVTLRCSPRSGDLSVYWYQQSLDQGLQFLIQYYNGEERAKGNILERFSAQQFPDLHSELNLSSLELGDSALYFCASSVGTAETQYFGPGTRLLVL.

The chain joins TRBV19 to TRBJ1-5, with a weak D call TRBD1 (5 bases). Germline values: CDR1 LNHDA, CDR2 SQIVND (reference sequence). The CDR3 is made up of 15 amino acids. The ends were cut back, 3 bases at V and 2 bases at J, with 11 bases in the middle. CDR3 DNA: TGTGCCAGTAGTATTTCGGGGGGTGGCAATCAGCCCCAGCATTTT. It yields the protein CASSISGGGNQPQHF.

This clone has a handful of counts. The chain uses TRBV10-3 and TRBJ1-1; possibly TRBD1 for D (6 bases). Trimming stripped 8 bases from V and 2 bases from J, with 18 bases between. CDR3 length: 15 amino acids. The germline V gene has CDR1 ENHRY and CDR2 SYGVKD. The CDR3 nucleotides read TGTGCCATCGCCCCTGGGGGCAGTTCTAACACTGAAGCTTTCTTT. Its protein product is CAIAPGGSSNTEAFF.

This chain uses TRBV7-9 with TRBJ2-7; D is ambiguous. Trimming stripped 4 bases from V and 3 bases from J, with 10 bases between. The CDR3 runs to 13 residues. Germline V gene sequence: CDR1 SEHNR, CDR2 FQNEAQ (reference sequence). The CDR3 loop reads CASSSLDRYEQYF. CDR3 in DNA: TGTGCCAGCAGCTCCCTTGATCGCTACGAGCAGTACTTC.

V usage is TRBV20-1 and J usage is TRBJ2-1, with no clear D. This CDR3 region has 11 residues. V lost 8 bases, J lost 5 bases, and 10 bases lay in between. CDR1 and CDR2 from the germline V gene are DFQATT and SNEGSKA (reference sequence). The CDR3 DNA reads TGCAGTCCCCGTTTTGACAATGAGCAGTTCTTC. Its translation: CSPRFDNEQFF.

This clone was recorded once. This sequence joins TRBV27 and TRBJ1-1; no reliable D call. The CDR3 consists of 13 residues. The germline V gene encodes CDR1 MNHEY and CDR2 SMNVEV (reference sequence). Trimming cost V 2 bases and J 1 base, with 5 bases left between them. The CDR3 DNA reads TGTGCCAGCAGTTTAAACACGAACACTGAAGCTTTCTTT. This codes for CASSLNTNTEAFF.

V and J are TRBV28 and TRBJ2-4; TRBD1 matches 7 bases. The CDR3 sequence is 16 residues long. Trimming took 7 bases from V and 3 from J; bases not matched to a gene: 12. Per the germline V gene, CDR1 is MDHEN and CDR2 is SYDVKM. The CDR3 coding sequence is TGTGCCAGCAACTCGCCCGGGACAGCCCGCAAAAACATTCAGTACTTC. Its translation: CASNSPGTARKNIQYF.

The chain employs TRBV5-1 and TRBJ2-2; 8 bases are shared with TRBD1. Germline trimming cut 3 bases from V and 1 base from J; bases unmatched to any gene: 5. Per germline, CDR1 SGHRS and CDR2 YFSETQ. The CDR3 has 16 amino acids. DNA for the CDR3: TGCGCCAGCAGCTCCCCCGGGACAGGGAACACCGGGGAGCTGTTTTTT. This encodes CASSSPGTGNTGELFF.

This clone has more than one count but fewer than ten. The chain joins TRBV30 to TRBJ1-4, with TRBD1 matching 9 bases. J was trimmed by 11 bases and V by 2 bases; bases with no gene match: 6. Germline V gene lookup returns CDR1 GTSNPN and CDR2 SVGIG (reference sequence). CDR3 length equals 13 residues. The CDR3 nucleotides read TGTGCCTGGAGTCCTCGGACAGGGGAGAAACTGTTTTTT. Translating it yields CAWSPRTGEKLFF. Full variable domain (rest looked up from reference TRBV30 and TRBJ1-4): SQTIHQWPATLVQPVGSPLSLECTVEGTSNPNLYWYRQAAGRGLQLLFYSVGIGQISSEVPQNLSASRPQDRQFILSSKKLLLSDSGFYLCAWSPRTGEKLFFGSGTQLSVL.

In DNA, the CDR3 is TGTGCCAGCAGTGAATTTCCCGTCGGGGCAGGGCCTAACTATGGCTACACCTTC. Protein sequence: CASSEFPVGAGPNYGYTF. The chain combines TRBV6-1 with TRBJ1-2; D possibly corresponds to TRBD1 (5 bases). In germline, CDR1 is MNHNS, CDR2 SASEGT. The CDR3 is 18 amino acids. V gave up 2 bases and J gave up 0 bases, with 19 bases separating them.

The chain joins TRBV7-9 to TRBJ2-7, with 9 nucleotides matching TRBD1. Germline V lookup: CDR1 SEHNR, CDR2 FQNEAQ (reference sequence). The CDR3 length is 12 residues. J lost 6 bases, V lost 5 bases, and 2 bases had no gene match. DNA for the CDR3: TGTGCCAGCAGCCCACAGGGGGCCGAGCAGTACTTC. Protein sequence: CASSPQGAEQYF.

The rearrangement links TRBV4-1 to TRBJ2-5; 7 bases map to TRBD2. The last part of the DNA fits TRBJ2-7 better; the J call may be wrong. CDR1 and CDR2 from the germline V gene are MGHRA and YSYEKL. The CDR3 extends over 17 amino acids. This CDR3 is CASSQDPPTSRPYEQYF. CDR3 DNA sequence: TGCGCCAGCAGCCAAGATCCGCCGACTAGCAGGCCCTACGAGCAGTACTTC.

The rearrangement joins TRBV10-2 to TRBJ1-1; 10 bases align to TRBD1. Trimming cost V 5 bases and J 6 bases; bases outside gene matches: 6. This CDR3 is 14 amino acids long. The germline CDR1 and CDR2 sequences are WSHSY and SAAADI. Here the CDR3 DNA reads TGCGCCAGCAGTTCTATCGGGACAGGGGCTGAAGCTTTCTTT. Translating gives CASSSIGTGAEAFF.

The chain uses TRBV20-1 and TRBJ1-2; no definite D call. Germline CDR1 DFQATT, CDR2 SNEGSKA (reference sequence). The CDR3 spans 11 residues. V lost 4 bases and J lost 8, with 11 bases in between. Here the CDR3 DNA reads TGCAGTGCTATGGACGTCAGGGGCTACACCTTC. It specifies CSAMDVRGYTF.

The genes are TRBV7-9 and TRBJ2-7; D is unresolved. V gave up 1 base and J gave up 2 bases, with 9 bases separating them. Germline CDR1 SEHNR, CDR2 FQNEAQ (reference sequence). The CDR3 totals 14 residues. The CDR3 loop is CASSLGLPTYEQYF. The CDR3 DNA reads TGTGCCAGCAGCTTAGGACTGCCAACCTACGAGCAGTACTTC.

Details on this clone: Additional DNA sequences in this sample encode the identical CDR3. This sequence joins TRBV19 and TRBJ1-5; D not resolved. This CDR3 spans 12 amino acids. The germline V and J ends were trimmed by 5 bases and 3 bases, with 5 bases remaining between them. Germline V CDR1 and CDR2: LNHDA, SQIVND (reference sequence). In nucleotides, the CDR3 is TGTGCCAGTAGTGAGGACAATCAGCCCCAGCATTTT. Its translation: CASSEDNQPQHF.

This chain uses TRBV20-1 with TRBJ2-5; no definite D call. CDR1 and CDR2 (germline): DFQATT, SNEGSKA (reference sequence). V was cut by 5 bases and J by 4 bases, with 8 bases left in between. The CDR3 has 11 amino acids. CDR3 sequence (DNA): TGCAGTGCTGTGACTCTAGAGACCCAGTACTTC. Translation gives CSAVTLETQYF.

The chain couples TRBV9 to TRBJ1-5; possibly TRBD1 for D (5 bases). The CDR3 totals 15 residues. CDR1 SGDLS and CDR2 YYNGEE come from the germline V gene. Trimming pared 7 bases from V and 1 base from J, leaving 15 bases between. The DNA of the CDR3 is TGTGCCAGCTCCCCCCAGGGTGCCAGCAATCAGCCCCAGCATTTT. Translating it yields CASSPQGASNQPQHF.

This clone was found once. The V and J genes are TRBV7-8 and TRBJ1-1; D is undetermined. Per germline, CDR1 SGHVS and CDR2 FQNEAQ. The length of the CDR3 is 13 residues. V was cut by 1 base and J by 4 bases, with 7 bases left in between. DNA of the CDR3: TGTGCCAGCAGCTTAGGAGAGTTCACTGAAGCTTTCTTT. Translation gives CASSLGEFTEAFF.